The entry below gives a single T cell receptor (beta chain) sequence along with its context. Germline loops: CDR1 KGHSH, CDR2 LQKENI. The CDR3 loop spans 15 amino acids. With V trimmed by 3 bases and J by 4 bases, 7 bases remained unmatched. The sort gate was single viable CD3+CD4+CD8-CD45RO+ cells for memory CD4+ T cells. TCRdb's table, derived via immunoSEQ multiplex PCR, lists solely in-frame clones and lacks some. The repertoire holds tens of thousands of clones, with approximately 71% as singletons. This sample stems from a study of memory CD4+ T cells and cytomegalovirus serostatus. The origin of this receptor is an adult in good health and CMV-seronegative. The sample comprised memory CD4+ T cells from blood. The V gene is TRBV18, the J gene TRBJ1-2; 8 nucleotides line up with TRBD1. CDR3 loop: CASSPPGGTGYGYTF. The CDR3 coding sequence is TGTGCCAGCTCACCCCCAGGCGGGACAGGCTATGGCTACACCTTC.